In its sample, the clone carrying this TCR beta chain was seen once. The data are from a study of T cell responses to AZD1222 COVID-19 vaccine. TCRdb keeps only in-frame clones here, not all; method: immunoSEQ multiplex PCR. The sample yields about 180,000 clones, 94% seen once. The germline V gene encodes CDR1 SGHAT and CDR2 FQNNGV. This CDR3 has 18 residues. V lost 0 bases, J lost 3 bases, and 6 bases stayed unmatched. The chain uses TRBV11-2 and TRBJ2-3; 13 bases fit TRBD2. The clonotype was recovered from an adult who received the AZD1222 COVID-19 vaccine. The source material was peripheral blood, sampled 28 days after the second AZD1222 dose. The CDR3 DNA sequence: TGTGCCAGCAGCTTAGATAGGACTAGCGGGAGAGTAACAGATACGCAGTATTTT. It yields the protein CASSLDRTSGRVTDTQYF. The complete variable domain, with remaining parts taken from reference TRBV11-2 and TRBJ2-3, reads EAGVAQSPRYKIIEKRQSVAFWCNPISGHATLYWYQQILGQGPKLLIQFQNNGVVDDSQLPKDRFSAERLKGVDSTLKIQPAKLEDSAVYLCASSLDRTSGRVTDTQYFGPGTRLTVL.